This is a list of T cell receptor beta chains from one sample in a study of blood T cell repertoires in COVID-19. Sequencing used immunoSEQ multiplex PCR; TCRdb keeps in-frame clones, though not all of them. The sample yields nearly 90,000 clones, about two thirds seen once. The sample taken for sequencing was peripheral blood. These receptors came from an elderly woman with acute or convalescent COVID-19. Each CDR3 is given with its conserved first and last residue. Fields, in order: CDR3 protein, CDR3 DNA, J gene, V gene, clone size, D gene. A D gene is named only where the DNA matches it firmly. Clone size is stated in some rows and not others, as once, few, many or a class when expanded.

CDR3: CASSPTGYNIQYF
DNA: TGTGCCAGCAGCCCCACAGGGTATAACATTCAGTACTTC
J: TRBJ2-4
V: TRBV11-2
size: NA
D: NA

CDR3: CASRSNRVRTRDQPQHF
DNA: TGTGCCAGTAGGTCAAACAGGGTCCGAACCAGGGATCAGCCCCAGCATTTT
J: TRBJ1-5
V: TRBV19
size: few
D: NA

CDR3: CASSTGGRVTYGYTF
DNA: TGTGCCAGCAGTACGGGAGGCAGGGTGACCTATGGCTACACCTTC
J: TRBJ1-2
V: TRBV28
size: NA
D: NA

CDR3: CASSQDSIGVIDYGYTF
DNA: TGTGCCAGCAGCCAAGATAGTATCGGGGTGATAGACTATGGCTACACCTTC
J: TRBJ1-2
V: TRBV4-2
size: NA
D: NA

CDR3: CASSLGPGSYEQYF
DNA: TGCGCCAGCAGCTTGGGCCCAGGGTCCTACGAGCAGTACTTC
J: TRBJ2-7
V: TRBV5-1
size: NA
D: NA

CDR3: CASSQDLLAGAFTDTQYF
DNA: TGCGCCAGCAGCCAAGATCTTTTAGCGGGGGCCTTCACAGATACGCAGTATTTT
J: TRBJ2-3
V: TRBV4-1
size: few
D: TRBD2

CDR3: CAWMGRADEKLFF
DNA: TGTGCCTGGATGGGCAGGGCGGATGAAAAACTGTTTTTT
J: TRBJ1-4
V: TRBV30
size: NA
D: NA

CDR3: CATSTRQSSSGYTF
DNA: TGTGCCACCTCAACCCGACAGTCAAGCTCTGGCTACACCTTC
J: TRBJ1-2
V: TRBV5-6
size: NA
D: NA

CDR3: CASSNTGATGELFF
DNA: TGTGCCAGTAGTAATACAGGGGCCACCGGGGAGCTGTTTTTT
J: TRBJ2-2
V: TRBV19
size: once
D: TRBD1

CDR3: CASSLAQGEAFF
DNA: TGCGCCAGCAGCTTGGCGCAGGGTGAAGCTTTCTTT
J: TRBJ1-1
V: TRBV5-1
size: NA
D: NA

CDR3: CASSPLSQPQHF
DNA: TGTGCCAGCAGCCCCCTGAGCCAGCCCCAGCATTTT
J: TRBJ1-5
V: TRBV28
size: NA
D: NA

CDR3: CASSLTLAGGRETQYF
DNA: TGTGCCAGCAGCTTAACACTAGCGGGGGGCCGTGAGACCCAGTACTTC
J: TRBJ2-5
V: TRBV11-1
size: NA
D: TRBD2

CDR3: CAWSYPGQANTGELFF
DNA: TGTGCCTGGAGTTATCCGGGACAGGCTAACACCGGGGAGCTGTTTTTT
J: TRBJ2-2
V: TRBV30
size: NA
D: TRBD1

CDR3: CASSQGGGTGELFF
DNA: TGCGCCAGCAGCCAAGGAGGTGGGACCGGGGAGCTGTTTTTT
J: TRBJ2-2
V: TRBV4-3
size: NA
D: NA

CDR3: CAWSVKGGGTGELFF
DNA: TGTGCCTGGAGTGTAAAAGGGGGGGGCACCGGGGAGCTGTTTTTT
J: TRBJ2-2
V: TRBV30
size: NA
D: NA

CDR3: CASSSTSGSYNEQFF
DNA: TGTGCCAGCAGTTCCACTAGCGGGAGCTACAATGAGCAGTTCTTC
J: TRBJ2-1
V: TRBV5-4
size: NA
D: TRBD2

CDR3: CASSYPGTGVWTQYF
DNA: TGTGCCAGCAGTTACCCCGGGACAGGGGTATGGACCCAGTACTTC
J: TRBJ2-5
V: TRBV6-5
size: NA
D: TRBD1

CDR3: CASSRGQVNTGELFF
DNA: TGTGCCAGCTCACGGGGACAGGTGAACACCGGGGAGCTGTTTTTT
J: TRBJ2-2
V: TRBV18
size: NA
D: TRBD1

CDR3: CASSLQGSSSPLHF
DNA: TGTGCCAGCAGCTTGCAGGGGAGTAGTTCACCCCTCCACTTT
J: TRBJ1-6
V: TRBV5-4
size: once
D: NA

CDR3: CASSDYYYGYTF
DNA: TGTGCCAGCAGCGACTACTATTATGGCTACACCTTC
J: TRBJ1-2
V: TRBV3-1/TRBV3-2
size: NA
D: NA

CDR3: CASSLGSAGSTEAFF
DNA: TGTGCCAGCAGCTTAGGTTCTGCGGGCAGCACTGAAGCTTTCTTT
J: TRBJ1-1
V: TRBV7-6
size: NA
D: NA

CDR3: CASSYFAGGQQTQYF
DNA: TGTGCCAGCAGTTACTTCGCGGGGGGGCAACAGACCCAGTACTTC
J: TRBJ2-5
V: TRBV6-2/TRBV6-3
size: NA
D: TRBD2

CDR3: CAIRGTQRVYGYTF
DNA: TGTGCCATCAGGGGGACACAGAGGGTCTATGGCTACACCTTC
J: TRBJ1-2
V: TRBV10-3
size: NA
D: NA

CDR3: CASSPTDRGETQYF
DNA: TGTGCCAGCTCACCAACTGACAGGGGAGAGACCCAGTACTTC
J: TRBJ2-5
V: TRBV18
size: few
D: TRBD1

CDR3: CATSDSKVAGYLGSYNEQFF
DNA: TGTGCCACCAGTGATAGTAAGGTAGCGGGATACTTGGGCTCCTACAATGAGCAGTTCTTC
J: TRBJ2-1
V: TRBV24-1
size: NA
D: TRBD2

CDR3: CASSYSGTDYGYTF
DNA: TGTGCCAGCAGTTACTCGGGGACAGACTATGGCTACACCTTC
J: TRBJ1-2
V: TRBV6-6
size: once
D: TRBD1

CDR3: CASSPAAGDNEQFF
DNA: TGTGCCAGCAGCCCCGCCGCAGGGGATAATGAGCAGTTCTTC
J: TRBJ2-1
V: TRBV4-2
size: NA
D: NA

CDR3: CASSLARTGTYNQPQHF
DNA: TGTGCCAGCAGCTTAGCTCGGACAGGGACCTACAATCAGCCCCAGCATTTT
J: TRBJ1-5
V: TRBV7-9
size: once
D: TRBD1

CDR3: CSARRGRGEKLFF
DNA: TGCAGCGCCCGAAGGGGAAGAGGAGAAAAACTGTTTTTT
J: TRBJ1-4
V: TRBV29-1
size: NA
D: NA

CDR3: CASSLIGTVNTDTQYF
DNA: TGTGCCAGCTCACTTATCGGGACAGTTAACACAGATACGCAGTATTTT
J: TRBJ2-3
V: TRBV18
size: NA
D: TRBD1

CDR3: CASTRLEGAEAFF
DNA: TGTGCCAGCACCCGTCTTGAGGGAGCTGAAGCTTTCTTT
J: TRBJ1-1
V: TRBV21-1
size: NA
D: NA

CDR3: CASSALAGIETQYF
DNA: TGTGCCAGCAGCGCACTAGCGGGGATAGAGACCCAGTACTTC
J: TRBJ2-5
V: TRBV9
size: NA
D: TRBD2

CDR3: CASSDEGDTEAFF
DNA: TGTGCCAGCTCCGACGAGGGGGACACTGAAGCTTTCTTT
J: TRBJ1-1
V: TRBV18
size: NA
D: NA

CDR3: CASSPRGGYTF
DNA: TGTGCCAGCAGCCCCAGGGGAGGCTACACCTTC
J: TRBJ1-2
V: TRBV21-1
size: NA
D: NA

CDR3: CAWSVHRGQGNEKLFF
DNA: TGTGCCTGGAGTGTACACAGGGGTCAGGGTAATGAAAAACTGTTTTTT
J: TRBJ1-4
V: TRBV30
size: few
D: TRBD1

CDR3: CAISEQGNTEAFF
DNA: TGTGCCATCAGTGAGCAGGGGAACACTGAAGCTTTCTTT
J: TRBJ1-1
V: TRBV10-3
size: few
D: NA